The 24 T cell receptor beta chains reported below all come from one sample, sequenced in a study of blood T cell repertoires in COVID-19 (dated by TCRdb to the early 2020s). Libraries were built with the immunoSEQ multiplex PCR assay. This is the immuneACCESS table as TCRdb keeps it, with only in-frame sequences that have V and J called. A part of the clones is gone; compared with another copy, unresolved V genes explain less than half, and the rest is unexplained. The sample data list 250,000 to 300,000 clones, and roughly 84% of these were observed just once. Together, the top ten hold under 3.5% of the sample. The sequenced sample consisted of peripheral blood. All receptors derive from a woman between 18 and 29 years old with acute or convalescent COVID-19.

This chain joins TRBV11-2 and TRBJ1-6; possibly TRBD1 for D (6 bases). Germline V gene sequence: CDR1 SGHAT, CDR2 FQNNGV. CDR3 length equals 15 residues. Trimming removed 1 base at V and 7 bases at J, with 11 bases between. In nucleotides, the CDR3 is TGTGCCAGCAGCTTAGCTCCAGGGGTGAATTCACCCCTCCACTTT. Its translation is CASSLAPGVNSPLHF.

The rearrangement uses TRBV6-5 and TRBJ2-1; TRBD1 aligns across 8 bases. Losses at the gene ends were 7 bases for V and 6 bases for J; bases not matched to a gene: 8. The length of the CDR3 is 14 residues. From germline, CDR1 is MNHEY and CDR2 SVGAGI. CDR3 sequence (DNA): TGTGCCAGCAAGGCGCAGGGGGCCTTCAATGAGCAGTTCTTC. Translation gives CASKAQGAFNEQFF.

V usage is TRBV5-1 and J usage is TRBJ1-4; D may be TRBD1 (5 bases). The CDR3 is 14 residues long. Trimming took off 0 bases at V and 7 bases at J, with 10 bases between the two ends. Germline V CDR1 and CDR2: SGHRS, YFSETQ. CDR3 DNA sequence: TGCGCCAGCAGCTTGGGACAGCAGCCTGAAAAACTGTTTTTT. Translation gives CASSLGQQPEKLFF.

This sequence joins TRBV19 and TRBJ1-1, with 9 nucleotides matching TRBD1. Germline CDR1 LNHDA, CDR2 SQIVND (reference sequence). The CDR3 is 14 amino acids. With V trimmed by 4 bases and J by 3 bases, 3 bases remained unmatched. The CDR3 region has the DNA TGTGCCAGTAGTAGACAGGGGGGTGACACTGAAGCTTTCTTT. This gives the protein CASSRQGGDTEAFF. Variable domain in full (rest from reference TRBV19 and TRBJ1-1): DGGITQSPKYLFRKEGQNVTLSCEQNLNHDAMYWYRQDPGQGLRLIYYSQIVNDFQKGDIAEGYSVSREKKESFPLTVTSAQKNPTAFYLCASSRQGGDTEAFFGQGTRLTVV.

CDR3 sequence reads: CASSPAGGSADTQYF. CDR3 bases: TGTGCCAGTAGTCCGGCAGGCGGGAGCGCAGATACGCAGTATTTT. This sequence joins TRBV19 and TRBJ2-3; 7 bases match TRBD2. Per the germline V gene, CDR1 is LNHDA and CDR2 is SQIVND (reference sequence). The CDR3 loop spans 15 amino acids. J was trimmed by 4 bases and V by 5 bases; bases with no gene match: 9. Drawing the rest from reference TRBV19 and TRBJ2-3, the complete variable domain is DGGITQSPKYLFRKEGQNVTLSCEQNLNHDAMYWYRQDPGQGLRLIYYSQIVNDFQKGDIAEGYSVSREKKESFPLTVTSAQKNPTAFYLCASSPAGGSADTQYFGPGTRLTVL.

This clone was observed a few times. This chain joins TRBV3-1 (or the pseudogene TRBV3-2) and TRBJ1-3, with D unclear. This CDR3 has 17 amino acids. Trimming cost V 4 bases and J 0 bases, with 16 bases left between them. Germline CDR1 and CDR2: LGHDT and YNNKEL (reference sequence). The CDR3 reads CASSLSPPGSSGNTIYF. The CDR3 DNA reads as TGTGCCAGCAGCCTAAGCCCGCCAGGAAGCTCTGGAAACACCATATATTTT.

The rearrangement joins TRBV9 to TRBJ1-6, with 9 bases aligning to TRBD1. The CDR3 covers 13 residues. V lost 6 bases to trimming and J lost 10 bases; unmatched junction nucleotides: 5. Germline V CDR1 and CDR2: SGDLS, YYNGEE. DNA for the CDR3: TGTGCCAGCAATCGGGACAGGGCGTCACCCCTCCACTTT. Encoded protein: CASNRDRASPLHF.

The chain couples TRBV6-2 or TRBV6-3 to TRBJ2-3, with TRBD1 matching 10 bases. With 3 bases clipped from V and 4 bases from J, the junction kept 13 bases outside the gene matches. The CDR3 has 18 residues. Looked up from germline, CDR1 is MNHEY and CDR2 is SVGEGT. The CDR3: CASSYPSLDRGLPDTQYF. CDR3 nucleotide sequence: TGTGCCAGCAGTTATCCGAGTCTTGACAGGGGGCTTCCAGATACGCAGTATTTT.

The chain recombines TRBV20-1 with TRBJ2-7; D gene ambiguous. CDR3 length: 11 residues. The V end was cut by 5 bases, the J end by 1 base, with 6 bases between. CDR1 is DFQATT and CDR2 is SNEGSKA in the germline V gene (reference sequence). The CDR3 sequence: CSAVLSYEQYF. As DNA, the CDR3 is TGCAGTGCTGTACTATCCTACGAGCAGTACTTC.

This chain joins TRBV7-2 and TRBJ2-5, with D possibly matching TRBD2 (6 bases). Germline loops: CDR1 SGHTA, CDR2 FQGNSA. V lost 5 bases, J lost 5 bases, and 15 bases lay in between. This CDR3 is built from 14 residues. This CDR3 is CASSRGSLGETQYF. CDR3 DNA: TGTGCCAGCAGCCGGGGGTCGTTAGGGGAGACCCAGTACTTC.

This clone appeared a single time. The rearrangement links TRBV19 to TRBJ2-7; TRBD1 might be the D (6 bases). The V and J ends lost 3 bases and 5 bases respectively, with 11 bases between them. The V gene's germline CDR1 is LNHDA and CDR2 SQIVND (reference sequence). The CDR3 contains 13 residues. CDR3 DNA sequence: TGTGCCAGTAGTATGGGGGCCGGGCACGAGCAGTACTTC. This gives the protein CASSMGAGHEQYF.

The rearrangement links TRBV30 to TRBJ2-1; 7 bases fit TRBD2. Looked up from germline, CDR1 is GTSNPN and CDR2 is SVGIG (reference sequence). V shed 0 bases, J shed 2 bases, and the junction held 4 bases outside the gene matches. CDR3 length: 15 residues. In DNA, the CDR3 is TGTGCCTGGAGTGTAGGGAGCGGGGCCTACAATGAGCAGTTCTTC. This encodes CAWSVGSGAYNEQFF.

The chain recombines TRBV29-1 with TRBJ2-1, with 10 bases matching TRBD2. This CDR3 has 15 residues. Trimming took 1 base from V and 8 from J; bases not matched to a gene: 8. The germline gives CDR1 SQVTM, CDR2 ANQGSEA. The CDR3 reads CSVEGASGSRDEQFF. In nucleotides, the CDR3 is TGCAGCGTTGAAGGGGCTAGCGGGAGTCGAGATGAGCAGTTCTTC.

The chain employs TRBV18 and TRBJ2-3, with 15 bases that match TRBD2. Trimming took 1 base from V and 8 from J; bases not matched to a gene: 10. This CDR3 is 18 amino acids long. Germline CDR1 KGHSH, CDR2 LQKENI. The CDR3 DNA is TGTGCCAGCTCACCACGCTCCGGACTAGCGGGAGGGCCTGGTACGCAGTATTTT. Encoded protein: CASSPRSGLAGGPGTQYF.

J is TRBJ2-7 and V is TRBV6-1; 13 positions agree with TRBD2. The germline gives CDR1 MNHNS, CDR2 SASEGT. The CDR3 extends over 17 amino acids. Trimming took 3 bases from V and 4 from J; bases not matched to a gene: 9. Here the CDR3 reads CASSDPPGLAGVYEQYF. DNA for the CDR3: TGTGCCAGCAGTGACCCTCCTGGACTAGCGGGAGTATACGAGCAGTACTTC.

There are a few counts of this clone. Here the CDR3 DNA reads TGTGCCAGCAGCCCCGCCGGCGGACTAGCGATTGGTGAGACCCAGTACTTC. It yields the protein CASSPAGGLAIGETQYF. This chain joins TRBV5-4 and TRBJ2-5; 9 bases are shared with TRBD2. The CDR3 extends over 17 amino acids. CDR1 is SGHNT and CDR2 is YYREEE in the germline V gene (reference sequence). Trimming cost V 4 bases and J 5 bases; bases outside gene matches: 15.

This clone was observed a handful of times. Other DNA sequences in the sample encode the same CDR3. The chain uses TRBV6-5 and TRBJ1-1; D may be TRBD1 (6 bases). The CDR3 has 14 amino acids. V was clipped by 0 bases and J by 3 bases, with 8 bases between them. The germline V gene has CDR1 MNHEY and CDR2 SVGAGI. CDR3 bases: TGTGCCAGCAGTTACTCAGGGGGGGACACTGAAGCTTTCTTT. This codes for CASSYSGGDTEAFF.

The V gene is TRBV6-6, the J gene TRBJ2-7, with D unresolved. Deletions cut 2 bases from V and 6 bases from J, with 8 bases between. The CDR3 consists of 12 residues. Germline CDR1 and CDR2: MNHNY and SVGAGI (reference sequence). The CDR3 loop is CASSYGVREQYF. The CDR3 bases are TGTGCCAGCAGTTACGGAGTGCGCGAGCAGTACTTC.

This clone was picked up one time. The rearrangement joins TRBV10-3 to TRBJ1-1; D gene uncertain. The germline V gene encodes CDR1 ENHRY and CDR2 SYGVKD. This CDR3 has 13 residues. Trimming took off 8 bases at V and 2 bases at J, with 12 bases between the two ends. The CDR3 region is CAIQEAGNTEAFF. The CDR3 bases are TGTGCCATCCAAGAGGCTGGAAACACTGAAGCTTTCTTT.

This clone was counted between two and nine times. CDR3 bases: TGTGCCAGCAAATTGGGAGCGAACACCGGGGAGCTGTTTTTT. Amino acids: CASKLGANTGELFF. This chain joins TRBV11-2 and TRBJ2-2; maybe TRBD2 (5 bases). The V and J ends lost 7 bases and 0 bases respectively, with 9 bases between them. The germline gives CDR1 SGHAT, CDR2 FQNNGV. The CDR3 loop spans 14 amino acids.

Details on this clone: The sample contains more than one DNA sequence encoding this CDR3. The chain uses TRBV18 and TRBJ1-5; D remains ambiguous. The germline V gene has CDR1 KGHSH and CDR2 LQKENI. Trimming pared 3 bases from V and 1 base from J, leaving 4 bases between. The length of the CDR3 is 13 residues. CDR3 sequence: CASSPGSNQPQHF. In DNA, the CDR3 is TGTGCCAGCTCACCGGGCAGCAATCAGCCCCAGCATTTT.

The CDR3 region has the DNA TGTGCCAGCAGTCTCCGGGGGAGCGGCCGAGGAGTCAATGAGCAGTTCTTC. Protein: CASSLRGSGRGVNEQFF. This chain joins TRBV27 and TRBJ2-1; D is possibly TRBD2 (6 bases). Per the germline V gene, CDR1 is MNHEY and CDR2 is SMNVEV (reference sequence). V was clipped by 5 bases and J by 6 bases, with 23 bases between them. CDR3 size: 17 residues.

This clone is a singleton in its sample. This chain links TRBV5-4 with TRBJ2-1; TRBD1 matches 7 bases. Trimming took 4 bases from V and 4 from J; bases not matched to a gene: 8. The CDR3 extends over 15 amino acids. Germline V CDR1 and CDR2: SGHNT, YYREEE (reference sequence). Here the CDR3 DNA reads TGTGCCAGCAGCCCCCCAGGGGGACGGTACAATGAGCAGTTCTTC. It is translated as CASSPPGGRYNEQFF.

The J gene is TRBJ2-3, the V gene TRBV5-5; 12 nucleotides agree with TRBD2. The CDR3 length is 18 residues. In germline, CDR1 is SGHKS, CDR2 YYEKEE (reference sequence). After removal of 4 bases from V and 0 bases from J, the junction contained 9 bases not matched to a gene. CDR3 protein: CASSPGLAGHSSTDTQYF. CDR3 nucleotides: TGTGCCAGCAGCCCGGGACTAGCGGGCCACTCTAGCACAGATACGCAGTATTTT.